The clone carrying this TCR beta chain has just a few counts. The antigen is not known. The entry originates in a study of molecular identifiers for immune sequencing clone quantification. Notes on the study in general: Reportedly, one cell's Jurkat TCR RNA was detected within 1,100,000 naive CD8 cells.

Using its own MiXCR run on the PCR reads, TCRdb lists one record per CDR3 protein. This table has a few hundred thousand distinct CDR3 sequences, about a quarter appearing once. Material for sequencing was naive CD8+ T cells from blood, with Jurkat cell RNA spiked in. Subset here: FACS-sorted CD8+CD4-CCR7+CD45RA+ naive T cells. The clonotype comes from a human donor in good health. Some libraries in this study had Jurkat cell RNA spiked in.

In DNA form, the CDR3 reads TGTGCCTGGAGTGGACCGACTAGCTCCTACGAGCAGTACTTC. Amino acid sequence: CAWSGPTSSYEQYF. The chain has TRBV30 and TRBJ2-7; a possible D gene is TRBD2 (6 bases). Trimming left V 1 base short and J 0 bases short, with 10 bases between. Germline CDR1 is GTSNPN and CDR2 is SVGIG (reference sequence). The CDR3 extends over 14 amino acids.